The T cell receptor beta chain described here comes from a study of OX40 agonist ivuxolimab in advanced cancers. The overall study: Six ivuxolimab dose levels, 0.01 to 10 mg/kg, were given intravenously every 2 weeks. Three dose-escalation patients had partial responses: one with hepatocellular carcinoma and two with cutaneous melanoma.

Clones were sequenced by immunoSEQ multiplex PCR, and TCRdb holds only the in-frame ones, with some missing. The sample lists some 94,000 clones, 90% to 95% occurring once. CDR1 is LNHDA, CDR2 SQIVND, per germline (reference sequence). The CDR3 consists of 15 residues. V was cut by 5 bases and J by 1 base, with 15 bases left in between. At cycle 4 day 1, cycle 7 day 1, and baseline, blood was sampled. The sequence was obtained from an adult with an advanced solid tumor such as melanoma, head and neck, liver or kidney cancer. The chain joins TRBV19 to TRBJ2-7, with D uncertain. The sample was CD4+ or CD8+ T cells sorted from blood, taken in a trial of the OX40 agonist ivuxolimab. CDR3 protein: CASSVVVQLSYEQYF. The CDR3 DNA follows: TGTGCCAGTAGTGTCGTTGTACAACTATCCTACGAGCAGTACTTC.